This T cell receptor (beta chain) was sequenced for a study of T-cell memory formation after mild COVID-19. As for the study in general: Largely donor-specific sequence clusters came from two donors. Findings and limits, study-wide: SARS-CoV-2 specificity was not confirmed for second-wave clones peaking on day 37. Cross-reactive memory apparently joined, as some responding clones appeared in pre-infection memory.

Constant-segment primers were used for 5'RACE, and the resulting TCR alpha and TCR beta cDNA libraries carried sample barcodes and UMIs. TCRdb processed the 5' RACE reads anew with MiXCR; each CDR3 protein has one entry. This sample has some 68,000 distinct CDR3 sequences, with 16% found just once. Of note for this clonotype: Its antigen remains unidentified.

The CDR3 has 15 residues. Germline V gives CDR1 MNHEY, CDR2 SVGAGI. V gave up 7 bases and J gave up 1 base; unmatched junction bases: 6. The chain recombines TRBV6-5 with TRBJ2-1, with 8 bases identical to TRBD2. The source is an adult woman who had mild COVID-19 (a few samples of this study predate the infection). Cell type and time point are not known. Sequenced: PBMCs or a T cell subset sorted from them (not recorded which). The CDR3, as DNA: TGTGCCAGCACCGCGGGGGGTGGGTCCTACAATGAGCAGTTCTTC. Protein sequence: CASTAGGGSYNEQFF.